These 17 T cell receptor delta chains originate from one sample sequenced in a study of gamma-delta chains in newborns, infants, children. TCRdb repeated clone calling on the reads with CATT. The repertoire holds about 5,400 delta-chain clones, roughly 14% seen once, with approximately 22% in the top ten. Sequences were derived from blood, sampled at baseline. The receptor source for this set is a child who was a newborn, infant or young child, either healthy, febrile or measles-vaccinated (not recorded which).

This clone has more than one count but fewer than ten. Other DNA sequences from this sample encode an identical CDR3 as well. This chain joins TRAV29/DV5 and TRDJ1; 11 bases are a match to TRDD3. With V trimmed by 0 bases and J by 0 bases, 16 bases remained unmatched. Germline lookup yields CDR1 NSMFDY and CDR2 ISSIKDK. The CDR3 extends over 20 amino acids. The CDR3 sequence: CAASASIQVGDTRDTDKLIF. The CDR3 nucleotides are TGTGCAGCAAGCGCAAGCATTCAGGTGGGGGATACGCGGGACACCGATAAACTCATCTTT.

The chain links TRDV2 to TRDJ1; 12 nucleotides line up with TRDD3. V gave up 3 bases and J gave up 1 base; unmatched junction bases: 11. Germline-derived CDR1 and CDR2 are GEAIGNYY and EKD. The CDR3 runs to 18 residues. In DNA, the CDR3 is TGTGCCTGTGACGGGGTACTGGGGGATACAGCCGGCACCGATAAACTCATCTTT. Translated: CACDGVLGDTAGTDKLIF.

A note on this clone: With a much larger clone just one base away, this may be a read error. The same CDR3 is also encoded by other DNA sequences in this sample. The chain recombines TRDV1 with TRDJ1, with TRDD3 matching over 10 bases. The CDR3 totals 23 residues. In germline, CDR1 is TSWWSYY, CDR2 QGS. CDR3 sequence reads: CALGESRIRAPYWGIHYTDKLIF. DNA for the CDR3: TGCGCTCTTGGGGAATCCCGGATTCGCGCCCCGTACTGGGGGATTCACTACACCGATAAACTCATCTTT.

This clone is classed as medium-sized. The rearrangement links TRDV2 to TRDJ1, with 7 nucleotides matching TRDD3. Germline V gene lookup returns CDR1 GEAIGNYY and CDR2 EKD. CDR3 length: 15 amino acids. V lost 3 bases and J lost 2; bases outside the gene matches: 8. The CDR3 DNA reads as TGTGCCTGTGACTCCTGGGGGCCTCAGACCGATAAACTCATCTTT. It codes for CACDSWGPQTDKLIF.

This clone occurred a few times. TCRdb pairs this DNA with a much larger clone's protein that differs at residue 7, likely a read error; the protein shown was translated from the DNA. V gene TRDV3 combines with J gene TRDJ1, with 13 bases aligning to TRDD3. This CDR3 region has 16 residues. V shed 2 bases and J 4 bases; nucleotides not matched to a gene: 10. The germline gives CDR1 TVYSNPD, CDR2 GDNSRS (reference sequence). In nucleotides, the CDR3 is TGTGCCTTTCGCCCTCAGCACTGGGGGATACGCGATAAACTCATCTTT. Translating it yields CAFRPQHWGIRDKLIF.

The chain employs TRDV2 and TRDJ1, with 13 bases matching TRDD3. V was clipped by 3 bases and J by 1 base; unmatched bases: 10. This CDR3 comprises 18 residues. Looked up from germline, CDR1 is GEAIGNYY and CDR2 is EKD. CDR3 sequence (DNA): TGTGCCTGTGACTACTGGGGGATACGTTGGGTATTCACCGATAAACTCATCTTT. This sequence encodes CACDYWGIRWVFTDKLIF.

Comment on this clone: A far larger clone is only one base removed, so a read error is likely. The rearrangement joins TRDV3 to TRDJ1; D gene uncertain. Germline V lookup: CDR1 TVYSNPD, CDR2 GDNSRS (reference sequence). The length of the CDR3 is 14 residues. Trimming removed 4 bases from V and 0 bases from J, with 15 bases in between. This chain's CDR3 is CASSCPTYTDKLIF. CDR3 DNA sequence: TGTGCCTCTAGCTGTCCCACCTACACCGATAAACTCATCTTT. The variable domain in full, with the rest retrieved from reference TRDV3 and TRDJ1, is CDKVTQSSPDQTVASGSEVVLLCTYDTVYSNPDLFWYRIRPDYSFQFVFYGDNSRSEGADFTQGRFSVKHILTQKAFHLVISPVRTEDSATYYCASSCPTYTDKLIFGKGTRVTVEP.

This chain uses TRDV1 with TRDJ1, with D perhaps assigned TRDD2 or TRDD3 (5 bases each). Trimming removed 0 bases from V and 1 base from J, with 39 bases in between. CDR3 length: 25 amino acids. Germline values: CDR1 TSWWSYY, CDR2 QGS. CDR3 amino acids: CALGELVPTSLYPHHNEGGTDKLIF. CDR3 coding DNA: TGTGCTCTTGGGGAACTAGTCCCCACTTCCCTATACCCTCACCACAATGAGGGGGGCACCGATAAACTCATCTTT.

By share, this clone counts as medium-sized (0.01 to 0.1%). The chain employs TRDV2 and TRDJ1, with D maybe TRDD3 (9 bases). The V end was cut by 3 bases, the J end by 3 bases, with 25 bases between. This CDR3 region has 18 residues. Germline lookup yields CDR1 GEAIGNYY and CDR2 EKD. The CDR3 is CACDLLPTQLGDPDKLIF. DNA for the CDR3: TGTGCCTGTGACTTGCTTCCTACTCAGCTGGGGGATCCCGATAAACTCATCTTT.

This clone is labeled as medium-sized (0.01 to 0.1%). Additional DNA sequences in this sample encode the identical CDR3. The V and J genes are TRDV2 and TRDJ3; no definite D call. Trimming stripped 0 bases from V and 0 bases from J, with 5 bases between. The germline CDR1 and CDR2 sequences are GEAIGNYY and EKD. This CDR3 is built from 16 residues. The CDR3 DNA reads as TGTGCCTGTGACACCGTGAGCTCCTGGGACACCCGACAGATGTTTTTC. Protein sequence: CACDTVSSWDTRQMFF.

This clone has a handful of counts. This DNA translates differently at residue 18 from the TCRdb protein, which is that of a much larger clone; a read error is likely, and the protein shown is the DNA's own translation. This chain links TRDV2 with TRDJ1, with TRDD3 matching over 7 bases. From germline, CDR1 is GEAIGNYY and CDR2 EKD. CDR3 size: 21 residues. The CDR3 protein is CACDPRIFYWGGVRYTDELIF. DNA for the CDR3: TGTGCCTGTGACCCAAGGATCTTTTACTGGGGAGGGGTTAGGTACACCGATGAACTCATCTTT.

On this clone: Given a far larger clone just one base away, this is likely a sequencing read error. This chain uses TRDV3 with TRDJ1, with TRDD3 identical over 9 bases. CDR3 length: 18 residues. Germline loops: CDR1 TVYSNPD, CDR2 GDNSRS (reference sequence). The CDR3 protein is CAFKTGYWGTKYTDKPIF. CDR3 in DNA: TGTGCCTTTAAAACGGGGTACTGGGGGACGAAGTACACCGATAAACCCATCTTT.

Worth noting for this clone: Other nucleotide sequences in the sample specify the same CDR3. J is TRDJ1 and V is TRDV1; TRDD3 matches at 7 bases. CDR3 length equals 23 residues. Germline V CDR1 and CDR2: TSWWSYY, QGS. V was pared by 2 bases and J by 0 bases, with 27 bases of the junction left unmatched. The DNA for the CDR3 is TGTGCTCTTGGGGAATTACACGGTCGCCTAGTACTGGGGTTATACCCGTACACCGATAAACTCATCTTT. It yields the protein CALGELHGRLVLGLYPYTDKLIF.

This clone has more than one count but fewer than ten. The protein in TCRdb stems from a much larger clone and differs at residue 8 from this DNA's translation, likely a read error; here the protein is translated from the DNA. Here the CDR3 reads CAFKTGYRGTKYTDKLIF. The CDR3 nucleotides are TGTGCCTTTAAAACGGGGTACCGGGGGACGAAGTACACCGATAAACTCATCTTT. V and J are TRDV3 and TRDJ1; D possibly corresponds to TRDD3 (6 bases). The CDR3 is made up of 18 amino acids. V was pared by 1 base and J by 0 bases, with 24 bases between. The V gene's germline CDR1 is TVYSNPD and CDR2 GDNSRS (reference sequence).

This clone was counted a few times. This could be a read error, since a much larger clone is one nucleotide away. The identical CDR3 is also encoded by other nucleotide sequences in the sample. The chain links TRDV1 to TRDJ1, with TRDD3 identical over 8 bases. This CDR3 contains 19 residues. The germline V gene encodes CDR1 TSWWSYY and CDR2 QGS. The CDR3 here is CALGTLWYSYWVKGDKLIF. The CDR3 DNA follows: TGTGCTCTTGGGACCCTATGGTATTCGTACTGGGTAAAGGGGGATAAGCTCATCTTT.

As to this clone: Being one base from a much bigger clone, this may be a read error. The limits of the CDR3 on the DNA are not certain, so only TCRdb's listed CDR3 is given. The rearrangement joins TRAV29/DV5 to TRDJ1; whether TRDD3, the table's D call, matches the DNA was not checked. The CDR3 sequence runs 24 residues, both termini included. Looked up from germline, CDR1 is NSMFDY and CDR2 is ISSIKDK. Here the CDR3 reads CSVFLCSKRYLPHPTGGYPDKLIF.

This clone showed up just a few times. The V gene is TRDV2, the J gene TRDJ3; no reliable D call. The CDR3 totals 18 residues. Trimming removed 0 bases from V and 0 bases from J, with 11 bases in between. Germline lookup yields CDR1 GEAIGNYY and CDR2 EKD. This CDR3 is CACDTVMESSWDTRQMFF. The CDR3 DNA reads TGTGCCTGTGACACCGTAATGGAAAGCTCCTGGGACACCCGACAGATGTTTTTC.